A selection of T cell receptor beta chains follows, all from one sample in a study of vaccination and CD4 T cells after COVID-19. These receptors lack a known antigen. In TCRdb, the PCR reads were re-called with MiXCR into one record per CDR3 protein. Found here are 20,000 to 30,000 distinct CDR3 sequences, around 69% of them singletons; the top ten hold less than 25%. The material was CD4+ T cells from blood, cultured in vitro, obtained after SARS-CoV-2 vaccination. Receptor source: a human donor who received a COVID-19 vaccine. CDR3s include the opening cysteine and the closing phenylalanine or tryptophan. A D gene is named only where the DNA matches it firmly. Not every row has a clone size; where given, it reads once, few, many or a size class.

j_call: TRBJ1-6
v_call: TRBV20-1
clone_size: few
d_call: .
cdr3_nt: TGCAGTGCTAGAGACTTGGCAGTACAAAATTCACCCCTCCACTTT
cdr3_aa: CSARDLAVQNSPLHF

j_call: TRBJ2-2
v_call: TRBV20-1
clone_size: .
d_call: TRBD1
cdr3_nt: TGCAGTGCTAAAAAAGGGACAGGGGGCGTTGGTGGCGGGGAGCTGTTTTTT
cdr3_aa: CSAKKGTGGVGGGELFF

j_call: TRBJ2-2
v_call: TRBV27
clone_size: .
d_call: .
cdr3_nt: TGTGCCAGCAGTGGACTGAACACCGGGGAGCTGTTTTTT
cdr3_aa: CASSGLNTGELFF

j_call: TRBJ2-2
v_call: TRBV24-1
clone_size: .
d_call: .
cdr3_nt: TGTGCCACCAGTGATCTTGGGACAACGAACACCGGGGAGCTGTTTTTT
cdr3_aa: CATSDLGTTNTGELFF

j_call: TRBJ1-5
v_call: TRBV6-1
clone_size: .
d_call: .
cdr3_nt: TGTGCCAGCAGTACCCGGGACACAAATCAGCCCCAGCATTTT
cdr3_aa: CASSTRDTNQPQHF

j_call: TRBJ1-6
v_call: TRBV6-1
clone_size: .
d_call: .
cdr3_nt: TGTGCCAGCAGCGGGTTTAGGGGTGCCACCTATAATTCACCCCTCCACTTT
cdr3_aa: CASSGFRGATYNSPLHF

j_call: TRBJ1-4
v_call: TRBV6-1
clone_size: .
d_call: .
cdr3_nt: TGTGCCAGCAACCAGGGACGGCGAAATGAAAAACTGTTTTTT
cdr3_aa: CASNQGRRNEKLFF

j_call: TRBJ2-5
v_call: TRBV6-1
clone_size: .
d_call: .
cdr3_nt: TGTGCCAGCAGTCAACAGGGTCGCCAAGAGACCCAGTACTTC
cdr3_aa: CASSQQGRQETQYF

j_call: TRBJ1-1
v_call: TRBV2
clone_size: few
d_call: TRBD1
cdr3_nt: TGTGCCACCGGGACAGGAGGAGAAGCTTTCTTT
cdr3_aa: CATGTGGEAFF

j_call: TRBJ1-6
v_call: TRBV7-9
clone_size: .
d_call: .
cdr3_nt: TGTGCCAGCAGCTTAGGGACGGGTTATAATTCACCCCTCCACTTT
cdr3_aa: CASSLGTGYNSPLHF

j_call: TRBJ1-1
v_call: TRBV20-1
clone_size: once
d_call: TRBD1
cdr3_nt: TGCAGTGCTAGAGGAACGACAGGGCCAGGAACTGAAGCTTTCTTT
cdr3_aa: CSARGTTGPGTEAFF

j_call: TRBJ1-5
v_call: TRBV2
clone_size: .
d_call: TRBD1
cdr3_nt: TGTGCCAGCAGTCCGGGACAGAAAGTTTATAGCAATCAGCCCCAGCATTTT
cdr3_aa: CASSPGQKVYSNQPQHF